This TCR beta chain originates from a study of T cell changes during pregnancy in multiple sclerosis. Assay: immunoSEQ multiplex PCR; the TCRdb copy retains only in-frame clones and omits some. This table holds 40,000 to 50,000 clones, 85% to 95% found once. Germline lookup yields CDR1 GTSNPN and CDR2 SVGIG (reference sequence). V gave up 0 bases and J gave up 8 bases, with 12 bases separating them. The CDR3 sequence is 13 residues long. This receptor was obtained from a female donor with multiple sclerosis, enrolled in a pregnancy study. V and J are TRBV30 and TRBJ2-3; possible D gene TRBD2, 6 bases. The specimen comprised CD4+ T cells from peripheral blood mononuclear cells, sampled in the first trimester of pregnancy. For the CDR3, the DNA is TGTGCCTGGAGTGTCGGGGGTAGGGGTACGCAGTATTTT. It is translated as CAWSVGGRGTQYF.